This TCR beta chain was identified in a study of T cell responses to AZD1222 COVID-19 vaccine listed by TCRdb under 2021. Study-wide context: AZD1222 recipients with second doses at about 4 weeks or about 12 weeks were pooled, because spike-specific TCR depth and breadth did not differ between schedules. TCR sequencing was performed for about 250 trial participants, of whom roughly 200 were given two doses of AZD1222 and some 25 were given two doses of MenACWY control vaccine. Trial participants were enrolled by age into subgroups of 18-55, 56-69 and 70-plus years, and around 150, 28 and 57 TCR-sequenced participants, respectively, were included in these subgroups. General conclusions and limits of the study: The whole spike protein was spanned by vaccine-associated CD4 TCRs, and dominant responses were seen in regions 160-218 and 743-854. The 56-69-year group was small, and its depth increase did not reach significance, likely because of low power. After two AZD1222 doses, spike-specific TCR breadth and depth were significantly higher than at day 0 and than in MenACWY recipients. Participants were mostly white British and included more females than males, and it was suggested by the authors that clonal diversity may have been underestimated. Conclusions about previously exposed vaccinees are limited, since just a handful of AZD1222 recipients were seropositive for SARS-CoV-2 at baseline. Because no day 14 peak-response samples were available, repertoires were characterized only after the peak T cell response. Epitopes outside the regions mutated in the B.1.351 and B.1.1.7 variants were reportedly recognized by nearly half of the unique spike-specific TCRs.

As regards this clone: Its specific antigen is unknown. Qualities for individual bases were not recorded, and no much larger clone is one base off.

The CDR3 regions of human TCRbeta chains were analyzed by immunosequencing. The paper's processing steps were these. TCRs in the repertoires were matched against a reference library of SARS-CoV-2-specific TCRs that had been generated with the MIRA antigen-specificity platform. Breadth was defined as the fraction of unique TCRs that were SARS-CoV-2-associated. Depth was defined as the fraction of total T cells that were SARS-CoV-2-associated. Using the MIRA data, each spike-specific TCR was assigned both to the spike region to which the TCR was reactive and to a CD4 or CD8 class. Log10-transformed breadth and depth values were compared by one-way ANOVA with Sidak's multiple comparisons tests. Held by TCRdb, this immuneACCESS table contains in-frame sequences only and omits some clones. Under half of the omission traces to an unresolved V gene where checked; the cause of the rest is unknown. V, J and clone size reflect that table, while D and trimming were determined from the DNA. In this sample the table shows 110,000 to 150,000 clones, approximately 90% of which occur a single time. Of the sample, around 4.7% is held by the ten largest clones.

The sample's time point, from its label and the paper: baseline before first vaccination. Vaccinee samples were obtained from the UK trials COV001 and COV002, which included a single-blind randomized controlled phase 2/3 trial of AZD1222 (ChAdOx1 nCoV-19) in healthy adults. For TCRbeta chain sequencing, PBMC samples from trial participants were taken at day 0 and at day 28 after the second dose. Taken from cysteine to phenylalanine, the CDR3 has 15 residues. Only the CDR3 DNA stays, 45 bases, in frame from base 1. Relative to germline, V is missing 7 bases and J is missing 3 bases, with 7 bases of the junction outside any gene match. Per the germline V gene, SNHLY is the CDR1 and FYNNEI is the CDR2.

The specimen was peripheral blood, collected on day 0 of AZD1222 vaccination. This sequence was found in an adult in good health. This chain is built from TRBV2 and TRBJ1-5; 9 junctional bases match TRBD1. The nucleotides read TGTGCCAGCAACCCGGGACAGGGAGTCAATCAGCCCCAGCATTTT. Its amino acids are CASNPGQGVNQPQHF.